This T cell receptor beta chain comes out of a study of T-cell reconstitution after alpha-beta-depleted transplantation in children. The CDR3 loop spans 15 amino acids. Trimming took 5 bases from V and 9 from J; bases not matched to a gene: 10. Germline V gene lookup returns CDR1 MDHEN and CDR2 SYDVKM. The TCRbeta library incorporated unique molecular identifiers. TCRdb re-analysed the PCR reads in MiXCR, keeping a single row per CDR3 protein. Found here are approximately 590,000 distinct CDR3 sequences, over 9.5% of them singletons; the top ten hold about 4%. The chain carries TRBV28 and TRBJ2-1, with 10 bases lining up with TRBD2. The sequence derives from a human donor who donated a stem cell graft to a child with acute myeloid leukemia. This sample comprised PBMCs from the stem cell graft donor, obtained from the stem cell graft. This CDR3 is CASSPLGLAQSEQFF. The CDR3 DNA is TGTGCCAGCAGTCCCCTGGGACTAGCGCAAAGTGAGCAGTTCTTC.